One and the same sample provided the 10 T cell receptor beta chains below, sequenced in a study of blood T cell repertoires in COVID-19. Assay used: immunoSEQ multiplex PCR; TCRdb lists only in-frame clones, some missing. Of about 60,000 clones detected, approximately 86% appear once; the ten largest clones hold 5% to 8%. The specimen was peripheral blood. These receptors originate from a man aged 60-69 years with acute or convalescent COVID-19.

This chain joins TRBV30 and TRBJ2-1; TRBD2 aligns across 8 bases. CDR3 size: 15 residues. Per the germline V gene, CDR1 is GTSNPN and CDR2 is SVGIG (reference sequence). V lost 0 bases to trimming and J lost 6 bases; unmatched junction nucleotides: 7. The CDR3 loop is CAWSVLGTRSNEQFF. The CDR3 DNA follows: TGTGCCTGGAGTGTACTTGGGACTAGAAGCAATGAGCAGTTCTTC.

The rearrangement joins TRBV30 to TRBJ2-7, with TRBD2 matching 7 bases. Germline assignment: CDR1 GTSNPN and CDR2 SVGIG (reference sequence). V shed 2 bases and J 5 bases; nucleotides not matched to a gene: 6. The CDR3 runs to 13 residues. The CDR3 nucleotides are TGTGCCTGGAGTCCAGAGGGAGGGCACGAGCAGTACTTC. Translated, it gives CAWSPEGGHEQYF.

CDR3: CASSFGRVTEAFF. In nucleotides, the CDR3 is TGTGCCAGCAGCTTCGGCAGGGTGACTGAAGCTTTCTTT. The genes are TRBV11-2 and TRBJ1-1; maybe TRBD1 (5 bases). The CDR3 covers 13 residues. V was shortened by 3 bases and J by 5 bases, with 10 bases between the two germline ends. From germline, CDR1 is SGHAT and CDR2 FQNNGV.

The chain uses TRBV6-6 and TRBJ1-6; 7 bases are shared with TRBD1. This CDR3 spans 13 amino acids. V was pared by 8 bases and J by 7 bases, with 5 bases of the junction left unmatched. Germline V gives CDR1 MNHNY, CDR2 SVGAGI (reference sequence). The CDR3 nucleotides read TGTGCCAGCGGGGGGACAGAAAATTCACCCCTCCACTTT. Translation gives CASGGTENSPLHF.

In its sample, this clone was seen many times. The chain uses TRBV19 and TRBJ1-2; 8 bases fit TRBD1. CDR3 length: 14 amino acids. V shed 4 bases, J shed 8 bases, and the junction held 9 bases outside the gene matches. Germline CDR1 LNHDA, CDR2 SQIVND (reference sequence). DNA of the CDR3: TGTGCCAGTAGTACGGCAGGGGGCTTTTGGGGCTACACCTTC. Protein: CASSTAGGFWGYTF.

CDR3 protein: CAGLRDFEAFF. The CDR3 nucleotides read TGTGCCGGGCTCCGGGATTTTGAAGCTTTCTTT. V is TRBV30 and J is TRBJ1-1; D unclear. V was pared by 8 bases and J by 7 bases, with 14 bases between. This CDR3 contains 11 residues. Germline values: CDR1 GTSNPN, CDR2 SVGIG (reference sequence).

This clone has only one observation. This chain uses TRBV12-3 or TRBV12-4 with TRBJ1-2; D not resolved. The germline V and J ends were trimmed by 3 bases and 4 bases, with 9 bases remaining between them. This CDR3 region has 13 residues. The CDR3 sequence: CASSFPRSYGYTF. CDR3 DNA: TGTGCCAGCAGTTTCCCCAGAAGCTATGGCTACACCTTC.

V and J are TRBV9 and TRBJ1-6, with D hard to call. The CDR3 length is 14 residues. Looked up from germline, CDR1 is SGDLS and CDR2 is YYNGEE. The V gene lost 0 bases and the J gene lost 10 bases, with 11 bases spanning the gap. CDR3 nucleotide sequence: TGTGCCAGCAGCGTAGCCGGGATCGGGTCACCCCTCCACTTT. The encoded protein is CASSVAGIGSPLHF.

With respect to this clone: The sample contains more than one DNA sequence encoding this CDR3. This sequence joins TRBV3-1 (or the pseudogene TRBV3-2) and TRBJ2-2, with TRBD2 matching over 8 bases. Per germline, CDR1 LGHDT and CDR2 YNNKEL (reference sequence). Germline trimming cut 4 bases from V and 5 bases from J; bases unmatched to any gene: 6. The CDR3 totals 15 residues. The CDR3 sequence is CASSLGGARTGELFF. The CDR3 DNA sequence: TGTGCCAGCAGCCTCGGGGGGGCCAGGACCGGGGAGCTGTTTTTT.

This chain links TRBV19 with TRBJ1-1, with D perhaps matching TRBD1 (6 bases). Trimming removed 2 bases from V and 4 bases from J, with 17 bases in between. The CDR3 is made up of 16 amino acids. Germline V gene lookup returns CDR1 LNHDA and CDR2 SQIVND (reference sequence). The CDR3 loop reads CASSISRGASVTEAFF. CDR3 nucleotides: TGTGCCAGTAGTATATCTCGGGGGGCTTCGGTCACTGAAGCTTTCTTT.